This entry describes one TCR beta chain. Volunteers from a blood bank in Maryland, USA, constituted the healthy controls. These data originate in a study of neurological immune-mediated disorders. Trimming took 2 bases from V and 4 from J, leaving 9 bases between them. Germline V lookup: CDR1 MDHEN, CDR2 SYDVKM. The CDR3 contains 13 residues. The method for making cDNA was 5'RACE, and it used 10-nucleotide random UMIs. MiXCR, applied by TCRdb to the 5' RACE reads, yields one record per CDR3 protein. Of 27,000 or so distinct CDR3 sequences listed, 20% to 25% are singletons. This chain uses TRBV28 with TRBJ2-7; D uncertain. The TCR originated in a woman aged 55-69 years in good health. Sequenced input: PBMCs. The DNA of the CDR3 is TGTGCCAGCAGTTTAGGGTGGGGATACGAGCAGTACTTC. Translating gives CASSLGWGYEQYF. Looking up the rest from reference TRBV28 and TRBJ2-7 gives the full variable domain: DVKVTQSSRYLVKRTGEKVFLECVQDMDHENMFWYRQDPGLGLRLIYFSYDVKMKEKGDIPEGYSVSREKKERFSLILESASTNQTSMYLCASSLGWGYEQYFGPGTRLTVT.